Listed here are 32 T cell receptor beta chains from one sample, sequenced in a study of blood T cell repertoires in COVID-19. Sequenced by immunoSEQ multiplex PCR; TCRdb stores in-frame clones only, minus some. Of approximately 140,000 clones detected, approximately 90% appear once; the ten largest clones hold over 4%. The specimen sequenced was PBMCs or T cells enriched from blood (not recorded which). These receptors all stem from a woman in her forties who had been exposed to COVID-19.

The chain uses TRBV5-6 and TRBJ2-7; 7 nucleotides line up with TRBD2. Trimming took 4 bases from V and 3 from J; bases not matched to a gene: 10. Germline CDR1 is SGHDT and CDR2 is YYEEEE. The CDR3 sequence is 15 residues long. The CDR3 DNA sequence: TGTGCCAGCAGCGCCGGACGGGGGGATTTCTACGAGCAGTACTTC. Its translation is CASSAGRGDFYEQYF.

The chain uses TRBV9 and TRBJ2-2, with D uncertain. CDR1 and CDR2 (germline): SGDLS, YYNGEE. V lost 3 bases and J lost 8, with 8 bases in between. The length of the CDR3 is 12 residues. The CDR3 DNA is TGTGCCAGCAGCGAGTTTACTGGGGAGCTGTTTTTT. Amino acid sequence: CASSEFTGELFF. Combining the CDR3 with reference TRBV9 and TRBJ2-2 gives the whole variable domain DSGVTQTPKHLITATGQRVTLRCSPRSGDLSVYWYQQSLDQGLQFLIQYYNGEERAKGNILERFSAQQFPDLHSELNLSSLELGDSALYFCASSEFTGELFFGEGSRLTVL.

Note on this clone: Additional DNA sequences in this sample encode the identical CDR3. The CDR3 loop is CASSLQNYGYTF. DNA for the CDR3: TGTGCCAGCAGTTTACAGAACTATGGCTACACCTTC. The genes are TRBV28 and TRBJ1-2; no firm D call. The V end was cut by 2 bases, the J end by 2 bases, with 3 bases between. This CDR3 has 12 amino acids. Germline V lookup: CDR1 MDHEN, CDR2 SYDVKM.

The chain employs TRBV28 and TRBJ2-7, with D possibly TRBD2 on 5 matching bases. CDR3 length: 14 residues. Germline CDR1 and CDR2: MDHEN and SYDVKM. V was shortened by 5 bases and J by 6 bases, with 17 bases between the two germline ends. The CDR3 nucleotides are TGTGCCAGCAGTAAGCCGGGATCTATTTTCGAGCAGTACTTC. It is translated as CASSKPGSIFEQYF.

The gene calls are TRBV14 and TRBJ1-2; the match to TRBD1 covers 8 bases. The CDR3 length is 17 residues. V gave up 1 base and J gave up 2 bases; unmatched junction bases: 9. The germline gives CDR1 SGHDN, CDR2 FVKESK. The CDR3 sequence is CASSQVPGTGWNYGYTF. CDR3 in DNA: TGTGCCAGCAGCCAAGTTCCCGGGACAGGTTGGAACTATGGCTACACCTTC.

The chain combines TRBV3-1 (or the pseudogene TRBV3-2) with TRBJ2-6, with 9 bases that match TRBD2. The V and J ends lost 4 bases and 0 bases, in that order; junction bases with no gene match: 7. Germline V gives CDR1 LGHDT, CDR2 YNNKEL (reference sequence). CDR3 length equals 18 residues. This CDR3 is CASSPPTSGSSGANVLTF. In DNA form, the CDR3 reads TGTGCCAGCAGCCCCCCGACTAGCGGAAGCTCTGGGGCCAACGTCCTGACTTTC.

The CDR3 coding sequence is TGTGCCAGCGGACTAGCGGGAGTCGGCACCGGGGAGCTGTTTTTT. It yields the protein CASGLAGVGTGELFF. The chain carries TRBV7-2 and TRBJ2-2, with 13 bases identical to TRBD2. The CDR3 is made up of 15 amino acids. Germline values: CDR1 SGHTA, CDR2 FQGNSA. The J segment lost 4 bases and the V segment lost 8 bases, leaving 4 bases of the junction unmatched. Supplemented by reference TRBV7-2 and TRBJ2-2, the full variable domain reads GAGVSQSPSNKVTEKGKDVELRCDPISGHTALYWYRQSLGQGLEFLIYFQGNSAPDKSGLPSDRFSAERTGGSVSTLTIQRTQQEDSAVYLCASGLAGVGTGELFFGEGSRLTVL.

This clone came up a few times. The rearrangement uses TRBV19 and TRBJ2-5, with 9 bases aligning to TRBD1. Germline V gene data show CDR1 as LNHDA and CDR2 as SQIVND (reference sequence). V lost 6 bases, J lost 4 bases, and 9 bases stayed unmatched. The CDR3 runs to 15 residues. The CDR3 sequence is CASRAGQGSGETQYF. The CDR3, as DNA: TGTGCCAGTAGGGCAGGACAGGGGTCAGGAGAGACCCAGTACTTC.

The chain is built from TRBV7-3 and TRBJ1-1, with D unresolved. There are 12 residues in the CDR3. CDR1 and CDR2 from the germline V gene are SGHTA and FQGTGA. The V end lost 5 bases, the J end lost 12 bases, and 16 bases lay between the germline ends. CDR3 bases: TGTGCCAGCAGCCCCCTCGGAGGTATGACTTTCTTT. This encodes CASSPLGGMTFF.

The chain links TRBV7-2 to TRBJ2-2; D remains unclear. Germline V CDR1 and CDR2: SGHTA, FQGNSA. The CDR3 has 14 residues. V lost 10 bases and J 4 bases, leaving 16 bases between the germline ends. CDR3 in DNA: TGTGCCACCCTTTTACGACTGAGCACCGGGGAGCTGTTTTTT. Translated, it gives CATLLRLSTGELFF.

The J gene is TRBJ1-5, the V gene TRBV2; TRBD1 is a possible D gene (6 bases). Germline V gene data show CDR1 as SNHLY and CDR2 as FYNNEI. The CDR3 extends over 14 amino acids. With 6 bases removed from V and 3 bases from J, the gap between germline ends came to 12 bases. CDR3 bases: TGTGCCAGCAGCAACAGGGTTTACAATCAGCCCCAGCATTTT. Protein sequence: CASSNRVYNQPQHF.

This chain links TRBV5-1 with TRBJ2-7; a possible D gene is TRBD1 (5 bases). This CDR3 region has 13 residues. The germline V gene has CDR1 SGHRS and CDR2 YFSETQ. V was clipped by 5 bases and J by 2 bases, with 11 bases between them. CDR3: CASRTALTYEQYF. The CDR3 region has the DNA TGCGCCAGCAGGACAGCCCTAACCTACGAGCAGTACTTC.

The gene calls are TRBV11-2 and TRBJ1-2; unclear D gene. Germline loops: CDR1 SGHAT, CDR2 FQNNGV. V was shortened by 0 bases and J by 3 bases, with 23 bases between the two germline ends. This CDR3 contains 19 residues. The CDR3 region is CASSLDLNGVGGKDYGYTF. Here the CDR3 DNA reads TGTGCCAGCAGCTTAGATCTCAACGGTGTGGGAGGGAAGGACTATGGCTACACCTTC.

J is TRBJ2-3 and V is TRBV7-2; 9 positions match TRBD1. Germline assignment: CDR1 SGHTA and CDR2 FQGNSA. Germline trimming cut 6 bases from V and 4 bases from J; bases unmatched to any gene: 5. The CDR3 is made up of 14 amino acids. CDR3 sequence reads: CASRTGGSADTQYF. The CDR3 nucleotides read TGTGCCAGCAGAACAGGGGGCTCGGCAGATACGCAGTATTTT.

The chain carries TRBV13 and TRBJ1-6; D remains unclear. The germline V and J ends were trimmed by 0 bases and 8 bases, with 11 bases remaining between them. In germline, CDR1 is PRHDT, CDR2 FYEKMQ (reference sequence). The CDR3 extends over 15 amino acids. In DNA form, the CDR3 reads TGTGCCAGCAGCTTAGGGGGCCCACCCTATTCACCCCTCCACTTT. Encoded protein: CASSLGGPPYSPLHF.

The gene calls are TRBV18 and TRBJ2-3, with TRBD1 as a possible D gene (6 bases). Trimming cost V 2 bases and J 2 bases, with 11 bases left between them. The germline V gene encodes CDR1 KGHSH and CDR2 LQKENI. The length of the CDR3 is 15 residues. The CDR3 loop is CASSPSGQPTDTQYF. Here the CDR3 DNA reads TGTGCCAGCTCACCATCGGGACAACCCACAGATACGCAGTATTTT.

The chain has TRBV19 and TRBJ1-2; TRBD1 agrees at 7 bases. The CDR3 extends over 16 amino acids. The V gene end was trimmed by 5 bases and the J gene end by 0 bases; junction bases not matched to a gene: 9. Per germline, CDR1 LNHDA and CDR2 SQIVND (reference sequence). CDR3: CASSSLQGRPNYGYTF. The CDR3 DNA follows: TGTGCCAGTAGTTCGTTACAGGGGCGCCCTAACTATGGCTACACCTTC.

V gene TRBV5-1 combines with J gene TRBJ1-1; a possible D gene is TRBD1 (5 bases). Germline CDR1 SGHRS, CDR2 YFSETQ. Trimming pared 0 bases from V and 2 bases from J, leaving 11 bases between. The CDR3 runs to 15 residues. The CDR3 nucleotides are TGCGCCAGCAGCTTGGGGGGACTGCGAAACACTGAAGCTTTCTTT. It encodes CASSLGGLRNTEAFF.

The rearrangement links TRBV10-3 to TRBJ2-7, with D tentatively TRBD1 (6 bases). The V gene's germline CDR1 is ENHRY and CDR2 SYGVKD. The CDR3 is 13 amino acids. Trimming took off 6 bases at V and 5 bases at J, with 14 bases between the two ends. The CDR3 region has the DNA TGTGCCATCAGATCATACAGGGAGCACGAGCAGTACTTC. This gives the protein CAIRSYREHEQYF.

The chain has TRBV7-3 and TRBJ1-1; D gene ambiguous. The germline gives CDR1 SGHTA, CDR2 FQGTGA. V was pared by 5 bases and J by 0 bases, with 13 bases between. The length of the CDR3 is 15 residues. The CDR3 is CASSRSGVLNTEAFF. CDR3 DNA sequence: TGTGCCAGCAGCCGGAGCGGAGTGTTGAACACTGAAGCTTTCTTT. Using reference TRBV7-3 and TRBJ1-1 for the parts outside the CDR3, the full variable domain is GAGVSQTPSNKVTEKGKYVELRCDPISGHTALYWYRQSLGQGPEFLIYFQGTGAADDSGLPNDRFFAVRPEGSVSTLKIQRTERGDSAVYLCASSRSGVLNTEAFFGQGTRLTVV.

V gene TRBV7-6 combines with J gene TRBJ2-7, with 11 bases identical to TRBD1. Germline lookup yields CDR1 SGHVS and CDR2 FNYEAQ. The CDR3 spans 15 residues. Trimming removed 5 bases from V and 3 bases from J; junction bases left unmatched: 6. CDR3 sequence: CASSAGTGGDYEQYF. The CDR3 DNA sequence: TGTGCCAGCAGCGCCGGGACAGGGGGGGACTACGAGCAGTACTTC.

The chain carries TRBV23-1 and TRBJ2-3; possible D gene TRBD1, 5 bases. TRBV23-1 is labeled an ORF, and its function is uncertain. The ends were cut back, 4 bases at V and 0 bases at J, with 14 bases in the middle. CDR3 length equals 16 residues. Here the CDR3 DNA reads TGCGCCAGCAGTCCCTCGGACGGACATAGCACAGATACGCAGTATTTT. This codes for CASSPSDGHSTDTQYF.

The V call is TRBV10-3, the J call TRBJ1-5, with 10 positions matching TRBD1. The CDR3 extends over 15 amino acids. The V gene end was trimmed by 2 bases and the J gene end by 6 bases; junction bases not matched to a gene: 4. Germline CDR1 is ENHRY and CDR2 is SYGVKD. The CDR3 is CAISEGTGVGQPQHF. CDR3 nucleotides: TGTGCCATCAGTGAGGGGACAGGGGTAGGTCAGCCCCAGCATTTT.

This chain connects TRBV10-3 to TRBJ1-6, with a possible D match to TRBD1 (6 bases). The CDR3 runs to 13 residues. The germline V and J ends were trimmed by 6 bases and 7 bases, with 10 bases remaining between them. In germline, CDR1 is ENHRY, CDR2 SYGVKD. The CDR3 DNA sequence: TGTGCCATCAGAACAGGGTTGAATTCACCCCTCCACTTT. It yields the protein CAIRTGLNSPLHF.

This chain links TRBV7-2 with TRBJ2-3; unclear D gene. This CDR3 is 14 amino acids long. V lost 6 bases and J 0 bases, leaving 10 bases between the germline ends. Germline V CDR1 and CDR2: SGHTA, FQGNSA. This CDR3 reads CASREMESTDTQYF. CDR3 nucleotide sequence: TGTGCCAGCAGGGAAATGGAGAGCACAGATACGCAGTATTTT.

The rearrangement links TRBV3-1 (or the pseudogene TRBV3-2) to TRBJ2-7; 8 bases map to TRBD2. In germline, CDR1 is LGHDT, CDR2 YNNKEL (reference sequence). Trimming removed 1 base from V and 6 bases from J; junction bases left unmatched: 5. There are 14 residues in the CDR3. The CDR3 loop reads CASSQAPGGSEQYF. In nucleotides, the CDR3 is TGTGCCAGCAGCCAAGCTCCGGGGGGGTCCGAGCAGTACTTC.

V is TRBV19 and J is TRBJ1-1; D might be TRBD1 (5 bases). Germline V gives CDR1 LNHDA, CDR2 SQIVND (reference sequence). V was clipped by 5 bases and J by 4 bases, with 17 bases between them. The CDR3 extends over 15 amino acids. The CDR3 spells CASSLGQGMSTEAFF. CDR3 sequence (DNA): TGTGCCAGTAGTCTTGGACAAGGGATGAGCACTGAAGCTTTCTTT. The whole variable domain, remainder taken from reference TRBV19 and TRBJ1-1, is DGGITQSPKYLFRKEGQNVTLSCEQNLNHDAMYWYRQDPGQGLRLIYYSQIVNDFQKGDIAEGYSVSREKKESFPLTVTSAQKNPTAFYLCASSLGQGMSTEAFFGQGTRLTVV.

The CDR3 sequence: CASSIPTGSGQPQHF. The CDR3 nucleotides read TGTGCCAGTAGTATACCCACAGGGTCCGGTCAGCCCCAGCATTTT. The genes are TRBV19 and TRBJ1-5, with TRBD1 as a possible D gene (6 bases). V lost 2 bases and J 6 bases, leaving 14 bases between the germline ends. Germline-derived CDR1 and CDR2 are LNHDA and SQIVND (reference sequence). This CDR3 has 15 amino acids.

The chain links TRBV25-1 to TRBJ1-2, with TRBD1 matching 10 bases. Looked up from germline, CDR1 is MGHDK and CDR2 is SYGVNS. Losses at the gene ends were 2 bases for V and 5 bases for J; bases not matched to a gene: 2. The CDR3 covers 14 residues. This chain's CDR3 is CASSEPDRGYGYTF. For the CDR3, the DNA is TGTGCCAGCAGTGAACCGGACAGGGGGTATGGCTACACCTTC.

This clone was counted a single time. The chain has TRBV2 and TRBJ1-6; 9 positions agree with TRBD1. The junction had 6 bases not matched to a gene; V was cut back by 5 bases and J by 10 bases. Germline V CDR1 and CDR2: SNHLY, FYNNEI. This CDR3 spans 14 amino acids. The CDR3 sequence: CASSPDRGGSPLHF. The CDR3 region has the DNA TGTGCCAGCAGTCCGGACAGGGGAGGATCACCCCTCCACTTT.

The gene calls are TRBV16 and TRBJ1-2; D uncertain. V lost 4 bases, J lost 0 bases, and 12 bases lay in between. The CDR3 loop spans 15 amino acids. Germline CDR1 is KGHSY and CDR2 is FQNENV. The CDR3 reads CASSLQRGPNYGYTF. CDR3 nucleotides: TGTGCCAGCAGCCTCCAGAGAGGGCCTAACTATGGCTACACCTTC.

This clone appeared once. The chain carries TRBV10-3 and TRBJ1-5, with a weak D call TRBD1 (5 bases). Per the germline V gene, CDR1 is ENHRY and CDR2 is SYGVKD. The CDR3 has 15 residues. Trimming stripped 0 bases from V and 7 bases from J, with 13 bases between. The CDR3 loop is CAISESPAGHQPQHF. The CDR3 DNA is TGTGCCATCAGTGAGTCGCCGGCAGGGCACCAGCCCCAGCATTTT.